This entry concerns a single T cell receptor beta chain. The PCR employed 60 Vbeta primers together with 13 Jbeta primers. The method was immunoSEQ multiplex PCR; TCRdb's version includes in-frame clones alone and lacks a portion of them. The data contain approximately 110,000 clones, roughly 85% of them singletons. These data belong to a study of cytomegalovirus exposure and HLA in healthy donors. V lost 8 bases and J 0 bases, leaving 9 bases between the germline ends. This CDR3 has 13 amino acids. The germline V gene has CDR1 MNHNS and CDR2 SASEGT. The genes are TRBV6-1 and TRBJ2-3; a possible D gene is TRBD1 (6 bases). The receptor was derived from a woman in her thirties or forties in good health and CMV-seronegative. Sequenced: PBMCs. The CDR3 DNA follows: TGTGCCAGCCGGACAGCTAGCACAGATACGCAGTATTTT. Translated: CASRTASTDTQYF.